This T cell receptor beta chain was captured by sequencing in a study of response to subunit inactivated influenza vaccine. Findings and caveats of the study: Each seasonal influenza vaccination recruits few new T cells, the authors suggested.

As regards this clonotype: Antigen: not known.

Using its own MiXCR run on the RT-PCR reads, TCRdb lists one record per CDR3 protein. The sample comprises some 160,000 distinct CDR3 sequences, roughly a tenth of which are singletons, and 9.5% to 15% rests with the top ten. The CDR3 spans 11 residues. Trimming stripped 5 bases from V and 6 bases from J, with 10 bases between. CDR1 SQVTM and CDR2 ANQGSEA come from the germline V gene. The source was non-naive T cells sorted from PBMCs, collected about 6 weeks after vaccination. This sequence originates from a man aged 45-60 years who received an inactivated influenza vaccine. The J gene is TRBJ1-2, the V gene TRBV29-1, with no clear D. The CDR3 loop reads CSVSGVNGYTF. The CDR3 region has the DNA TGCAGCGTTTCAGGTGTTAATGGCTACACCTTC.